This T cell receptor (beta chain) stems from a study of graft-versus-host responses after intestinal transplantation (dated by TCRdb to about 2021). Background on the whole study: Multivisceral, liver-intestinal, or isolated intestinal transplants were received by the recipients. Anti-thymocyte globulin induction was given to all recipients, followed by maintenance tacrolimus and steroids for two to four years. Alloreactive clones were identified by sequencing pre-transplant mixed lymphocyte reaction products and comparing these products with unstimulated pre-transplant donor and recipient T cells. After intestinal transplantation, graft-versus-host and host-versus-graft alloreactive T cell clones in the graft, circulation and bone marrow were tracked using bulk TCR-beta CDR3 sequencing. Rather than going through the commercial service, samples from three later patients were sequenced in-house on an Illumina MiSeq and processed with MiXCR. A peak of at least 4% donor T cells among recipient peripheral blood mononuclear cells was the definition used for donor T cell macrochimerism. A cohort of 24 intestinal transplant recipients, including one retransplant, was enrolled, and 3 patients lacking pretransplant specimens were excluded.

With respect to this clone: What antigen it recognizes has not been identified. No base qualities exist here, and no much larger clone lies one base off it.

For CDR1 and CDR2, the germline V gene (reference sequence) lists MNHEY and SMNVEV. Compared with germline, V lacks 6 bases and J lacks 5 bases; bases without a gene match: 7. The CDR3 goes from the cysteine to the phenylalanine over 15 residues. Of all the DNA, just the CDR3 is kept, 45 bases in frame from base 1. The investigation overall reported the following: Conclusions were limited by the relatively low number and heterogeneity of intestinal transplant patients. Early after transplant, declines in HvG clones were associated with peak levels of circulating GvH clones. High GvH to HvG T cell clonal ratios were observed in the allografts of patients with donor T cell macrochimerism. GvH clones turned up in recipient bone marrow, with some appearing earlier in ileal mucosa or blood, a pattern consistent with an intestinal mucosal origin.

Libraries were prepared through the immunoSEQ multiplex PCR assay. Adaptive Biotechnologies carried out high-throughput TCR-beta CDR3 sequencing of genomic DNA for most patients. Per the original workflow: Adaptive's ImmunoSEQ software was the source of the TCR sequencing data for about 18 patients, while a few other patients were processed with MiXCR and VDJtools. CDR3 nucleotide sequences shared by donor and recipient were removed because the origin of these sequences could not be assigned. To be classed as alloreactive, a clone needed at least 2-fold expansion over unstimulated cells and a minimum CFSE-low frequency of 0.002% (template counts) or 0.001% (read counts). Mappable clones were those detected in sequenced pre-transplant spleen, lymph node, or MLR CFSE-low populations of the donor or recipient. The cumulative frequency of alloreactive clones was calculated as a percentage of all sequences, weighted by copy number. TCRdb re-hosts the immuneACCESS table, in-frame sequences only. Its copies lack some clones; in the studies checked, an unresolved V gene accounts for under half of them, and the cause for the rest is not known. From that table come the V and J calls and clone size; the DNA was used to work out D and trimming. The sample includes around 43,000 clones, with roughly nine tenths observed a single time. Around 4.3% of the sample is taken by the ten largest.

Blood samples were collected up to 4 times in the first month after transplant and then at least monthly when available. The specimen comprised PBMCs, sampled 524 days after transplant. The rearranged chain carries TRBV27 and TRBJ2-2, with 9 bases matching TRBD1. The clonotype comes from a human patient who received an intestinal transplant, so some T cells may come from the graft donor. This receptor carries the CDR3 CASRRGQGGTGELFF. The DNA is TGTGCCAGCAGGCGGGGACAGGGAGGGACCGGGGAGCTGTTTTTT.